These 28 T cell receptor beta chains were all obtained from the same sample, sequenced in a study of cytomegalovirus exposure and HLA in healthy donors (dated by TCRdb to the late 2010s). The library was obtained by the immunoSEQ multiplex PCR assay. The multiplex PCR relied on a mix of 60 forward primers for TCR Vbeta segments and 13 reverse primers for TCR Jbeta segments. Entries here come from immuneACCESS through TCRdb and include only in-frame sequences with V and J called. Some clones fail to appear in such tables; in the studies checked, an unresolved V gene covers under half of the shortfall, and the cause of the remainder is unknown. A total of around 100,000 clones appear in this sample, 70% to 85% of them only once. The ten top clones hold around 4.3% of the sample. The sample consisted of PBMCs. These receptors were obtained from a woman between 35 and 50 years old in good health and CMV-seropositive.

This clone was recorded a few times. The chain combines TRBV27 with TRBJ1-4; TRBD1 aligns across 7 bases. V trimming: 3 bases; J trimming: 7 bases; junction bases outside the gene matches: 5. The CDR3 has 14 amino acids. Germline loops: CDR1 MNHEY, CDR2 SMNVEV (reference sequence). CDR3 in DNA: TGTGCCAGCAGTTTTGGCAGGGGGAGTGAAAAACTGTTTTTT. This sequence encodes CASSFGRGSEKLFF.

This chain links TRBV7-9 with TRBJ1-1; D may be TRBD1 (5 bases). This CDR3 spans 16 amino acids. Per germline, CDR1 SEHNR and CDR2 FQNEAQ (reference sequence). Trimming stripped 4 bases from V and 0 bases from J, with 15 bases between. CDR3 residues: CASSSQGESMNTEAFF. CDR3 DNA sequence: TGTGCCAGCAGCTCACAAGGGGAAAGCATGAACACTGAAGCTTTCTTT.

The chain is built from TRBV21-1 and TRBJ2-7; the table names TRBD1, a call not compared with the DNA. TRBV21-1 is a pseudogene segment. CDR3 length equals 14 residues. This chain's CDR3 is CASRDRGPPYEQYF. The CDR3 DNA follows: TGTGCCAGCAGGGACAGGGGTCCCCCCTACGAGCAGTACTTC.

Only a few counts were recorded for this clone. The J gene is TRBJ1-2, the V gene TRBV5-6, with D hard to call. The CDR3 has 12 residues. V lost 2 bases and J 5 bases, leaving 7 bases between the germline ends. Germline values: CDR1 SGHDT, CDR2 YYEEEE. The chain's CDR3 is CASSLPGYGYTF. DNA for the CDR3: TGTGCCAGCAGCTTACCAGGTTATGGCTACACCTTC.

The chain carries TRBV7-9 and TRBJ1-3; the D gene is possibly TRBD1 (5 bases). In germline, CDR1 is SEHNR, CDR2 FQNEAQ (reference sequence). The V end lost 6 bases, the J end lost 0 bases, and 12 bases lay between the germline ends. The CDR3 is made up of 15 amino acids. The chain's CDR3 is CASSPDMSSGNTIYF. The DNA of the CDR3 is TGTGCCAGCAGTCCGGACATGAGCTCTGGAAACACCATATATTTT.

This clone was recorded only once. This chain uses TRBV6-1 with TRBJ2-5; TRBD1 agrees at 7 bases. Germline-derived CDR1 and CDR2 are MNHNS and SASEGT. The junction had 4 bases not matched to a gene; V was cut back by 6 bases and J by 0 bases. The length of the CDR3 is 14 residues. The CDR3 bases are TGTGCCAGCAGCCCCGGGACAGACCAAGAGACCCAGTACTTC. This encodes CASSPGTDQETQYF.

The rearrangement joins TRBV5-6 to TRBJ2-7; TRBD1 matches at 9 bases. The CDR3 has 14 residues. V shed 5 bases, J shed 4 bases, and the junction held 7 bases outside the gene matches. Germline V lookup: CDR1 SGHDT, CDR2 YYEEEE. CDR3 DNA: TGTGCCAGCAGGCGACAGGGGGTGGTGTACGAGCAGTACTTC. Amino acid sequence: CASRRQGVVYEQYF.

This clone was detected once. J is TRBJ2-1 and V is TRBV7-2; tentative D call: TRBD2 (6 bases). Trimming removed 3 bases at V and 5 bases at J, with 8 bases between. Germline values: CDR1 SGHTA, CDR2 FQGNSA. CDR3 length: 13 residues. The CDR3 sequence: CASSLGGHNEQFF. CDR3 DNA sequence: TGTGCCAGCAGCTTGGGAGGACACAATGAGCAGTTCTTC. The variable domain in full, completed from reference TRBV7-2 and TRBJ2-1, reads GAGVSQSPSNKVTEKGKDVELRCDPISGHTALYWYRQSLGQGLEFLIYFQGNSAPDKSGLPSDRFSAERTGGSVSTLTIQRTQQEDSAVYLCASSLGGHNEQFFGPGTRLTVL.

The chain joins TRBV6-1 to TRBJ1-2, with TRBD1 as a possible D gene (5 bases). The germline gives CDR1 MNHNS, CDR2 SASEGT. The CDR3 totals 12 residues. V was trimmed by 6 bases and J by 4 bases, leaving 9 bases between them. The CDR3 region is CASREGSYGYTF. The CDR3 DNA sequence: TGTGCCAGCAGGGAGGGGAGCTATGGCTACACCTTC.

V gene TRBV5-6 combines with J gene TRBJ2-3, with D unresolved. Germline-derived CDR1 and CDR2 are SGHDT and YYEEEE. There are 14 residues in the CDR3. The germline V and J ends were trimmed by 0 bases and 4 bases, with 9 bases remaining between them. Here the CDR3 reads CASSLALTSDTQYF. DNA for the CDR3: TGTGCCAGCAGCTTGGCTCTAACTTCAGATACGCAGTATTTT.

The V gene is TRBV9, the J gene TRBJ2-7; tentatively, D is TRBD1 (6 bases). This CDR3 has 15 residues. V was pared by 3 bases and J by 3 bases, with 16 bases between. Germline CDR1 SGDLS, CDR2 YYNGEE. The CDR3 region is CASSESGAEGYEQYF. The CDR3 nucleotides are TGTGCCAGCAGCGAGTCAGGGGCGGAAGGCTACGAGCAGTACTTC.

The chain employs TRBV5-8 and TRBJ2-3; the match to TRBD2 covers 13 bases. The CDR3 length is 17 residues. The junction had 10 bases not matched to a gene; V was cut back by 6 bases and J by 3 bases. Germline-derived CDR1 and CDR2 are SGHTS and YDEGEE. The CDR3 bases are TGTGCCAGCACCGCTTTACTACTAGCGGGGGGGACAGATACGCAGTATTTT. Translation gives CASTALLLAGGTDTQYF.

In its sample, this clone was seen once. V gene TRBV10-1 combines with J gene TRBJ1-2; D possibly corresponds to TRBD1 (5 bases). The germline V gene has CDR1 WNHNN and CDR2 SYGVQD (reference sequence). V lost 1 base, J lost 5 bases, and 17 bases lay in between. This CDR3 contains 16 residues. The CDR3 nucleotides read TGCGCCAGCAGTGAGTTGGAGGGGTCCTTCTGGTATGGCTACACCTTC. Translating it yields CASSELEGSFWYGYTF.

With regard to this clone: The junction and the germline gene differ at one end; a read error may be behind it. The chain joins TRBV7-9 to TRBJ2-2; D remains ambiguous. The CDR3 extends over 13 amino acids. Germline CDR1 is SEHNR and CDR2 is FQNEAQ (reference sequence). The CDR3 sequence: CSSSLVRAGELFF. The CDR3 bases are TGTTCCAGCAGCTTAGTACGGGCCGGGGAGCTGTTTTTT.

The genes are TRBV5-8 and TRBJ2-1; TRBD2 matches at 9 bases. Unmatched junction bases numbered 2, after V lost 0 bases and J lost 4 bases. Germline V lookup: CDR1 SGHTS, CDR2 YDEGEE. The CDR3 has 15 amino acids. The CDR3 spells CASSLGSGGYNEQFF. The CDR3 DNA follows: TGTGCCAGCAGCTTGGGTAGCGGGGGTTACAATGAGCAGTTCTTC.

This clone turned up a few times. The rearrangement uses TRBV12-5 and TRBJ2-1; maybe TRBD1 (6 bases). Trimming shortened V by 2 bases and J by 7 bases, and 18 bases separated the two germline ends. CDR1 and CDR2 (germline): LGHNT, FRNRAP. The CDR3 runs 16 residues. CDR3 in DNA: TGTGCTAGTGGTTTGCCACCAACCGGGACAAGAAATGAGCAGTTCTTC. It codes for CASGLPPTGTRNEQFF.

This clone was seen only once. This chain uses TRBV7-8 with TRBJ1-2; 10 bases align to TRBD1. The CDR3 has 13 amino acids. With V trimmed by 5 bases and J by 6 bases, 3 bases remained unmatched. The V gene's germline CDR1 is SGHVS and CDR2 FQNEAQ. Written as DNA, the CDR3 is TGTGCCAGCAGCGACAGGGGGCGGAATGGCTACACCTTC. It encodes CASSDRGRNGYTF.

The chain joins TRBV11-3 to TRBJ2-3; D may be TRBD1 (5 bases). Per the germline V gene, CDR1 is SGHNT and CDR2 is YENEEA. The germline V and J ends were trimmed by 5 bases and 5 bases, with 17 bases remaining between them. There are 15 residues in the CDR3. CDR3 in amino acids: CASSLRQGSKDTQYF. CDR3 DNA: TGTGCCAGCAGCCTGCGTCAGGGATCTAAAGATACGCAGTATTTT. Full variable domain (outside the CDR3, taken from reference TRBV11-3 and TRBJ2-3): EAGVVQSPRYKIIEKKQPVAFWCNPISGHNTLYWYLQNLGQGPELLIRYENEEAVDDSQLPKDRFSAERLKGVDSTLKIQPAELGDSAVYLCASSLRQGSKDTQYFGPGTRLTVL.

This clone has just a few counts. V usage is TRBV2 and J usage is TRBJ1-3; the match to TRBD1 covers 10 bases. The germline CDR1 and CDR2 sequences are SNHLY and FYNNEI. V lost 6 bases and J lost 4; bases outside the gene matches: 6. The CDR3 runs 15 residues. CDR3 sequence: CASRRQGASGNTIYF. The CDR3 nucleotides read TGTGCCAGCAGAAGACAGGGGGCGTCCGGAAACACCATATATTTT. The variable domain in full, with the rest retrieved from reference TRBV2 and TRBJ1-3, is EPEVTQTPSHQVTQMGQEVILRCVPISNHLYFYWYRQILGQKVEFLVSFYNNEISEKSEIFDDQFSVERPDGSNFTLKIRSTKLEDSAMYFCASRRQGASGNTIYFGEGSWLTVV.

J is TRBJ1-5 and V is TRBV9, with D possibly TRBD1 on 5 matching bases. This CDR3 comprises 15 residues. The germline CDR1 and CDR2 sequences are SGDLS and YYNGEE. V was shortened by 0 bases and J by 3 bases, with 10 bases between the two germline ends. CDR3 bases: TGTGCCAGCAGCGTAGGGGGCTTTGACAATCAGCCCCAGCATTTT. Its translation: CASSVGGFDNQPQHF.

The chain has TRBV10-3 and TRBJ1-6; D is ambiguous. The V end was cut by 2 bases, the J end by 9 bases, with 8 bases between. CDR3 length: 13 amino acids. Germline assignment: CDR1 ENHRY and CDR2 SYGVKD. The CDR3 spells CAISEIAGSPLHF. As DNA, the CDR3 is TGTGCCATCAGTGAGATTGCGGGTTCACCCCTCCACTTT.

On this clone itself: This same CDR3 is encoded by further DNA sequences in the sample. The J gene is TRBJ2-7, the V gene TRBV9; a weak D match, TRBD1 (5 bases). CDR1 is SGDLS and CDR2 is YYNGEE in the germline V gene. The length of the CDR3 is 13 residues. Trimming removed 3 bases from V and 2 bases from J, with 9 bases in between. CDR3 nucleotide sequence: TGTGCCAGCAGCGGCCAGGGTGCCTACGAGCAGTACTTC. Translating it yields CASSGQGAYEQYF. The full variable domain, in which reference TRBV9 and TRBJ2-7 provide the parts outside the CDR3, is DSGVTQTPKHLITATGQRVTLRCSPRSGDLSVYWYQQSLDQGLQFLIQYYNGEERAKGNILERFSAQQFPDLHSELNLSSLELGDSALYFCASSGQGAYEQYFGPGTRLTVT.

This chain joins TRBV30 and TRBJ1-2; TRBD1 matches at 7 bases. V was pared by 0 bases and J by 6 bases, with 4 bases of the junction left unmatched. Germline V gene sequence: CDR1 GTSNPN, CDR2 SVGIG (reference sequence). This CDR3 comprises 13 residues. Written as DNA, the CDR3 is TGTGCCTGGAGTGTAGGGGGCAGGAATGGCTACACCTTC. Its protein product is CAWSVGGRNGYTF.

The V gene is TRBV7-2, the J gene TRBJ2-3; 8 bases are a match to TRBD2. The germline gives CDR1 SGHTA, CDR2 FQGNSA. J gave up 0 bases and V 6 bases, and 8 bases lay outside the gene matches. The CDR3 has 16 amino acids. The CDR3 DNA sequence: TGTGCCAGCAGGTTACGGGGGGGCTTTAGCACAGATACGCAGTATTTT. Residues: CASRLRGGFSTDTQYF.

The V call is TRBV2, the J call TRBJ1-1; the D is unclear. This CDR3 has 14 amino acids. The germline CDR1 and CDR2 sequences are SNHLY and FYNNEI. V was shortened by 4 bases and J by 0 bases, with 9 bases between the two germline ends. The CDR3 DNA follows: TGTGCCAGCAGTGCCAAACAGTTGAACACTGAAGCTTTCTTT. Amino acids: CASSAKQLNTEAFF. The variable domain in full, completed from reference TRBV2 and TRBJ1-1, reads EPEVTQTPSHQVTQMGQEVILRCVPISNHLYFYWYRQILGQKVEFLVSFYNNEISEKSEIFDDQFSVERPDGSNFTLKIRSTKLEDSAMYFCASSAKQLNTEAFFGQGTRLTVV.

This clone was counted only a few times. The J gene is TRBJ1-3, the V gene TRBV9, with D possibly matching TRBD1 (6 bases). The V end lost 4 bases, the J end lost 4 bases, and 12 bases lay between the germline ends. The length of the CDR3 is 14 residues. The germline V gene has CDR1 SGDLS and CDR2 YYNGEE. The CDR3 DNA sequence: TGTGCCAGCAGCTTCGGCAGGGGCGGAAACACCATATATTTT. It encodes CASSFGRGGNTIYF.

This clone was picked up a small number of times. CDR3 loop: CASSARTGEDEQYF. In DNA form, the CDR3 reads TGTGCCAGCAGTGCACGGACAGGGGAGGACGAGCAGTACTTC. V gene TRBV6-1 combines with J gene TRBJ2-7; TRBD1 matches at 9 bases. V lost 4 bases and J lost 5; bases outside the gene matches: 6. The CDR3 covers 14 residues. Germline CDR1 reads MNHNS; CDR2 reads SASEGT.

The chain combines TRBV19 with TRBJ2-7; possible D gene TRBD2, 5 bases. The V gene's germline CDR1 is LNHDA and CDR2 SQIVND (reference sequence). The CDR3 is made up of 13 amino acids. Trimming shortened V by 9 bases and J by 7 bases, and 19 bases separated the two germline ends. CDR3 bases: TGTGCCAGGGCCGGAAACGAATGGAGGGAGCAGTACTTC. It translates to CARAGNEWREQYF. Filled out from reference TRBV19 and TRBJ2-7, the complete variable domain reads DGGITQSPKYLFRKEGQNVTLSCEQNLNHDAMYWYRQDPGQGLRLIYYSQIVNDFQKGDIAEGYSVSREKKESFPLTVTSAQKNPTAFYLCARAGNEWREQYFGPGTRLTVT.